This passage covers 4 T cell receptor beta chains from one sample sequenced in a study of CD8 T cells in ankylosing spondylitis. In TCRdb, the 5' RACE reads were re-called with MiXCR into one record per CDR3 protein. Among 250,000 or so distinct CDR3 sequences listed, approximately 24% were seen once. The sequencing input was blood, either unsorted or a sorted T cell fraction (not recorded which). The source is a male donor with ankylosing spondylitis or in good health (not recorded which).

The CDR3: CASSSHLPTASYGYTF. The CDR3 DNA follows: TGTGCCAGCAGTTCCCACCTCCCGACAGCTAGCTATGGCTACACCTTC. This chain uses TRBV27 with TRBJ1-2; TRBD1 might be the D (5 bases). The CDR3 is 16 residues long. Trimming left V 4 bases short and J 4 bases short, with 19 bases between. Germline V gene sequence: CDR1 MNHEY, CDR2 SMNVEV (reference sequence).

V is TRBV10-3 and J is TRBJ2-7; TRBD2 aligns across 7 bases. The CDR3 loop spans 16 amino acids. The germline CDR1 and CDR2 sequences are ENHRY and SYGVKD. Trimming removed 3 bases from V and 0 bases from J; junction bases left unmatched: 8. For the CDR3, the DNA is TGTGCCATCAGTGATGGGAGGGTAGCGTCCTCCTACGAGCAGTACTTC. It specifies CAISDGRVASSYEQYF.

In this sample, this clonotype turned up a few times. This sequence joins TRBV12-3 or TRBV12-4 and TRBJ2-7; weak D call: TRBD2 (6 bases). This CDR3 has 15 amino acids. Trimming left V 0 bases short and J 4 bases short, with 13 bases between. The DNA of the CDR3 is TGTGCCAGCAGTTTAGCTCTGGGGGGTTCGTACGAGCAGTACTTC. This gives the protein CASSLALGGSYEQYF.

This clonotype appeared many times. The genes are TRBV20-1 and TRBJ2-1; 14 positions match TRBD2. CDR1 is DFQATT, CDR2 SNEGSKA, per germline (reference sequence). V shed 1 base, J shed 2 bases, and the junction held 4 bases outside the gene matches. CDR3 length: 17 amino acids. CDR3 DNA sequence: TGCAGTGCTAGAGGACTGACTAGCGGGGGGGCCTACAATGAGCAGTTCTTC. Protein sequence: CSARGLTSGGAYNEQFF.